The sequence of this T cell receptor (beta chain) was determined in a study of blood T cell repertoires in COVID-19. Overall study context: Acute and convalescent COVID-19 specimens originated in the United States, Italy and Spain. From T cells, B-cell-depleted T cells, or PBMCs came the material, which was cDNA or gDNA.

Per germline, CDR1 PRHDT and CDR2 FYEKMQ (reference sequence). The J segment lost 7 bases and the V segment lost 5 bases, leaving 13 bases of the junction unmatched. The CDR3 extends over 16 amino acids. Authors' methods: Nucleated cell number was recorded as an estimate derived from reference gene primer amplification. Data came from immunoSEQ multiplex PCR; TCRdb stores just in-frame clones and leaves some out. V, J and clone size reflect that table, while D and trimming were determined from the DNA. The table includes approximately 140,000 clones, less than 85% detected once. The clonotype was recovered from a human donor in a cohort sampled during active COVID-19. The chain combines TRBV13 with TRBJ2-3; TRBD2 matches at 9 bases. Sequences were obtained from peripheral blood. The DNA of the CDR3 is TGTGCCAGCAGCCCCACGCGGGGCGGGGGGGCGAATACGCAGTATTTT. Its protein is CASSPTRGGGANTQYF.